What follows are 20 T cell receptor beta chains derived from one specimen sequenced in a study of T cell repertoires in cytomegalovirus infection. TCRdb reanalysed the reads using MiXCR and keeps one entry per CDR3 protein. The table includes approximately 770,000 distinct CDR3 sequences, approximately 32% detected once. These receptors have no known antigen. Sequences were derived from cultured CD8+ T cells from PBMCs, sampled from culture after CMV antigen stimulation. All receptors come from a human donor in good health (CMV status not recorded). Some clones in this sample may be carry-over from other donors' samples.

There are many counts of this clonotype. The chain links TRBV6-6 to TRBJ2-7; TRBD1 matches 9 bases. The CDR3 contains 14 residues. Losses at the gene ends were 5 bases for V and 0 bases for J; bases not matched to a gene: 2. CDR1 is MNHNY and CDR2 is SVGAGI in the germline V gene (reference sequence). CDR3 loop: CASSPGQGSYEQYV. CDR3 bases: TGTGCCAGCAGTCCGGGACAGGGCTCCTACGAGCAGTACGTC.

Details on this clonotype: In this CDR3 the conserved last residue, phenylalanine or tryptophan, is missing, so a read error is likely. The CDR3 bases are TGTGCCAGCAGTCGTAACTATGGCTACACCTGC. It is translated as CASSRNYGYTC. The V call is TRBV2, the J call TRBJ1-2; unclear D gene. CDR1 and CDR2 from the germline V gene are SNHLY and FYNNEI. The CDR3 is made up of 11 amino acids. V dropped 5 bases and J dropped 1 base, with 2 bases sitting between them.

The genes are TRBV28 and TRBJ1-6; no definite D call. The CDR3 is 14 residues long. Germline CDR1 MDHEN, CDR2 SYDVKM. Between the trimmed V and J ends, which lost 11 bases and 7 bases, there was a span of 18 bases. The CDR3 sequence is CASEAFLRNSPLHF. CDR3 sequence (DNA): TGTGCCTCCGAGGCGTTTTTAAGAAATTCACCCCTCCACTTT.

This sequence joins TRBV5-4 and TRBJ1-2; D unresolved. This CDR3 contains 15 residues. Germline V gene lookup returns CDR1 SGHNT and CDR2 YYREEE (reference sequence). V lost 0 bases, J lost 4 bases, and 13 bases lay in between. The CDR3 loop reads CASSLDSPGPYGYTF. In DNA form, the CDR3 reads TGTGCCAGCAGCTTGGACTCCCCCGGCCCCTATGGCTACACCTTC.

In this sample, this clonotype turned up a few times. The chain couples TRBV7-6 to TRBJ1-5; 10 bases are a match to TRBD1. In germline, CDR1 is SGHVS, CDR2 FNYEAQ. This CDR3 comprises 14 residues. With 5 bases clipped from V and 10 bases from J, the junction kept 8 bases outside the gene matches. The DNA of the CDR3 is TGTGCCAGCAGCCCTTCCGGGACAGGGGTCCCCCAGCATTTT. Protein product: CASSPSGTGVPQHF.

The genes are TRBV29-1 and TRBJ2-1, with TRBD1 identical over 8 bases. The CDR3 is made up of 12 amino acids. Germline trimming cut 7 bases from V and 6 bases from J; bases unmatched to any gene: 5. Germline V gene lookup returns CDR1 SQVTM and CDR2 ANQGSEA. CDR3 sequence: CSAGTGANEQFF. In DNA, the CDR3 is TGCAGCGCCGGGACAGGCGCCAATGAGCAGTTCTTC.

The sample holds a few counts of this clonotype. The rearrangement uses TRBV12-3 or TRBV12-4 and TRBJ2-6; D gene ambiguous. Trimming took off 5 bases at V and 0 bases at J, with 26 bases between the two ends. The CDR3 is 21 residues long. The CDR3 sequence is CASSILPSYSLSPSGANVLTF. The CDR3 coding sequence is TGTGCCAGCAGTATTCTCCCATCCTATTCCTTGTCACCCTCTGGGGCCAACGTCCTGACTTTC.

The chain joins TRBV3-1 to TRBJ2-2; 9 bases are shared with TRBD1. With 3 bases clipped from V and 7 bases from J, the junction kept 12 bases outside the gene matches. The germline CDR1 and CDR2 sequences are LGHDT and YNNKEL (reference sequence). The CDR3 has 17 amino acids. Written as DNA, the CDR3 is TGTGCCAGCAGCCAGAGGCGGATCGACAGGGGGATCGGGGAGCTGTTTTTT. As protein: CASSQRRIDRGIGELFF.

A few counts support this clonotype. As DNA, the CDR3 is TGTGCCAGCAGTTTGGCCTCGGGAATATCGGACACCAAATACACTAACTCCTATAATTCACCCCTCCACTTT. Its translation is CASSLASGISDTKYTNSYNSPLHF. The chain joins TRBV6-5 to TRBJ1-6, with D tentatively TRBD1 (5 bases). Trimming took 4 bases from V and 0 from J, leaving 34 bases between them. Germline lookup yields CDR1 MNHEY and CDR2 SVGAGI. The CDR3 is 24 amino acids.

J is TRBJ2-2 and V is TRBV6-5; D may be TRBD1 (5 bases). CDR3 length: 19 amino acids. Deletions cut 10 bases from V and 4 bases from J, with 31 bases between. Germline CDR1 reads MNHEY; CDR2 reads SVGAGI. The CDR3 bases are TGTGCCACCCTTAGTTACAATAGGGCCAGACAGCGAAGCACCGGGGAGCTGTTTTTT. Translating it yields CATLSYNRARQRSTGELFF.

This clonotype was recorded a few times. The gene calls are TRBV6-5 and TRBJ1-2, with a possible D match to TRBD1 (6 bases). Germline CDR1 MNHEY, CDR2 SVGAGI. V lost 10 bases and J 7 bases, leaving 28 bases between the germline ends. CDR3 length: 16 residues. The CDR3 sequence is CATPHMTGRGVRGYTF. DNA for the CDR3: TGTGCCACCCCCCATATGACAGGTCGAGGAGTACGTGGCTACACCTTC.

This sequence joins TRBV29-1 and TRBJ1-2, with D unclear. Germline assignment: CDR1 SQVTM and CDR2 ANQGSEA. V gave up 3 bases and J gave up 1 base, with 9 bases separating them. The CDR3 contains 13 residues. The DNA of the CDR3 is TGCAGCGTTGAGCACATGGATAACTATGGCTACACCTTC. It encodes CSVEHMDNYGYTF.

This clonotype was observed a handful of times. The chain couples TRBV27 to TRBJ2-7, with D possibly being TRBD2 (5 bases). This CDR3 contains 13 residues. Germline values: CDR1 MNHEY, CDR2 SMNVEV (reference sequence). Trimming removed 5 bases from V and 7 bases from J, with 15 bases in between. The CDR3 DNA sequence: TGTGCCAGCAGTATGGACTGGGGTGGAGAGCAGTACGTC. This sequence encodes CASSMDWGGEQYV.

This clonotype appeared many times. The rearrangement uses TRBV7-2 and TRBJ2-7; 9 nucleotides line up with TRBD1. This CDR3 is built from 15 residues. Germline V lookup: CDR1 SGHTA, CDR2 FQGNSA. V was pared by 5 bases and J by 1 base, with 6 bases of the junction left unmatched. This CDR3 reads CASSPGTGKSYEQYV. In DNA, the CDR3 is TGTGCCAGCAGCCCCGGGACAGGGAAATCCTACGAGCAGTACGTC.

This clonotype was recorded a few times. The chain has TRBV6-1 and TRBJ2-1, with 7 bases fitting TRBD1. The CDR3 loop spans 14 amino acids. After removal of 7 bases from V and 3 bases from J, the junction contained 6 bases not matched to a gene. Germline V lookup: CDR1 MNHNS, CDR2 SASEGT. CDR3 protein: CASNHRGGYNEQFF. In nucleotides, the CDR3 is TGTGCCAGCAACCACAGGGGTGGCTACAATGAGCAGTTCTTC.

The genes are TRBV10-3 and TRBJ1-2, with a tentative D call TRBD1 (5 bases). The germline gives CDR1 ENHRY, CDR2 SYGVKD. Trimming took off 6 bases at V and 5 bases at J, with 16 bases between the two ends. The CDR3 has 14 residues. CDR3: CAIRYTDSRYGYTF. In DNA form, the CDR3 reads TGTGCCATCAGGTATACCGACAGTCGGTATGGCTACACCTTC.

The V and J genes are TRBV27 and TRBJ2-5; a possible D gene is TRBD2 (6 bases). Germline V gene data show CDR1 as MNHEY and CDR2 as SMNVEV (reference sequence). This CDR3 comprises 15 residues. The V and J ends lost 6 bases and 5 bases respectively, with 19 bases between them. CDR3 sequence: CASSYGGAGLETQYF. Here the CDR3 DNA reads TGTGCCAGCAGCTACGGAGGGGCAGGGCTTGAGACCCAGTACTTC.

This clonotype has a count of ten or more. J is TRBJ1-2 and V is TRBV11-2; TRBD1 aligns across 8 bases. J gave up 6 bases and V 4 bases, and 13 bases lay outside the gene matches. Germline V CDR1 and CDR2: SGHAT, FQNNGV. CDR3 length: 16 amino acids. For the CDR3, the DNA is TGTGCCAGCAGCTCGGGCCAGGGGGCGAGTGTGGATGGCTACACCTTC. Amino acid sequence: CASSSGQGASVDGYTF.

This chain connects TRBV27 to TRBJ2-5; TRBD1 agrees at 9 bases. CDR3 length: 14 amino acids. The germline V gene encodes CDR1 MNHEY and CDR2 SMNVEV (reference sequence). V dropped 8 bases and J dropped 5; count of bases not matched to a gene: 9. CDR3 in amino acids: CASGVTGGDETQYF. The CDR3 coding sequence is TGTGCCAGCGGCGTGACAGGGGGTGATGAGACCCAGTACTTC.

The V call is TRBV6-5, the J call TRBJ1-4; 9 positions match TRBD1. The CDR3 totals 14 residues. Unmatched junction bases numbered 2, after V lost 5 bases and J lost 4 bases. Germline CDR1 is MNHEY and CDR2 is SVGAGI. DNA for the CDR3: TGTGCCAGCAGTCGGACAGGGGTTAATGAAAAACTGTTTTTT. Amino acids: CASSRTGVNEKLFF.